Shown below are 28 T cell receptor beta chains from a single sample sequenced in a study of T cells after posttransplantation cyclophosphamide. Sequenced by immunoSEQ multiplex PCR; TCRdb stores in-frame clones only, minus some. The sample yields more than 50,000 clones, about 86% seen once. The sample taken for sequencing was PBMCs. The receptors were sampled from a man younger than 45 with a blood cancer, CMV-positive, and with a related stem cell donor.

There are a few counts of this clone. The chain has TRBV7-3 and TRBJ2-6; D gene ambiguous. V lost 3 bases and J 3 bases, leaving 3 bases between the germline ends. CDR1 is SGHTA, CDR2 FQGTGA, per germline. The CDR3 totals 13 residues. The CDR3 loop is CASSFFGANVLTF. CDR3 DNA sequence: TGTGCCAGCAGCTTCTTTGGGGCCAACGTCCTGACTTTC.

The V call is TRBV5-6, the J call TRBJ2-5; TRBD1 might be the D (6 bases). V lost 5 bases and J lost 2, with 13 bases in between. CDR3 size: 14 residues. Germline V gene sequence: CDR1 SGHDT, CDR2 YYEEEE. CDR3 loop: CASSSGTRQETQYF. The CDR3 nucleotides read TGTGCCAGCAGTTCCGGGACAAGACAAGAGACCCAGTACTTC.

CDR3 bases: TGTGCCAGCAGTGCTCACAGGGGAATCTATGGCTACACCTTC. Its translation: CASSAHRGIYGYTF. The chain has TRBV6-5 and TRBJ1-2, with TRBD1 identical over 7 bases. Germline CDR1 and CDR2: MNHEY and SVGAGI. The ends lost 5 bases at V and 4 bases at J; junction bases unmatched: 7. The length of the CDR3 is 14 residues.

The chain recombines TRBV27 with TRBJ2-7, with D hard to call. Germline V gene sequence: CDR1 MNHEY, CDR2 SMNVEV (reference sequence). Trimming pared 2 bases from V and 0 bases from J, leaving 8 bases between. This CDR3 comprises 14 residues. The CDR3 loop reads CASSLTPSSYEQYF. The DNA for the CDR3 is TGTGCCAGCAGTTTAACCCCGAGCTCCTACGAGCAGTACTTC.

There are a few counts of this clone. The V call is TRBV2, the J call TRBJ1-4; tentative D call: TRBD1 (5 bases). Germline assignment: CDR1 SNHLY and CDR2 FYNNEI. The length of the CDR3 is 18 residues. Trimming stripped 6 bases from V and 0 bases from J, with 20 bases between. The chain's CDR3 is CASRALRGRRATNEKLFF. The CDR3 region has the DNA TGTGCCAGCAGGGCTCTTCGGGGGAGGCGTGCAACTAATGAAAAACTGTTTTTT. The complete variable domain, with remaining parts taken from reference TRBV2 and TRBJ1-4, reads EPEVTQTPSHQVTQMGQEVILRCVPISNHLYFYWYRQILGQKVEFLVSFYNNEISEKSEIFDDQFSVERPDGSNFTLKIRSTKLEDSAMYFCASRALRGRRATNEKLFFGSGTQLSVL.

The chain joins TRBV5-4 to TRBJ2-5; TRBD1 matches 9 bases. Germline V gene lookup returns CDR1 SGHNT and CDR2 YYREEE (reference sequence). Losses at the gene ends were 10 bases for V and 5 bases for J; bases not matched to a gene: 12. The CDR3 covers 14 residues. CDR3 sequence (DNA): TGTGCCGGCCGAACAGGGGGCAGGGAGGAGACCCAGTACTTC. Translating gives CAGRTGGREETQYF.

V usage is TRBV28 and J usage is TRBJ1-4; 9 bases line up with TRBD1. Germline CDR1 and CDR2: MDHEN and SYDVKM. CDR3 length: 16 residues. After removal of 5 bases from V and 6 bases from J, the junction contained 10 bases not matched to a gene. CDR3 amino acids: CASSNKTGGTDEKLFF. Written as DNA, the CDR3 is TGTGCCAGCAGTAATAAGACAGGGGGTACGGATGAAAAACTGTTTTTT.

The V gene is TRBV11-3, the J gene TRBJ2-2, with TRBD1 matching 7 bases. Germline CDR1 and CDR2: SGHNT and YENEEA. J gave up 5 bases and V 5 bases, and 8 bases lay outside the gene matches. The CDR3 spans 15 residues. The CDR3 region is CASSPGQERTGELFF. CDR3 DNA: TGTGCCAGCAGCCCTGGACAGGAGAGAACCGGGGAGCTGTTTTTT.

The chain is built from TRBV28 and TRBJ2-1, with 9 bases aligning to TRBD2. V was pared by 9 bases and J by 3 bases, with 15 bases of the junction left unmatched. The CDR3 has 17 amino acids. Per germline, CDR1 MDHEN and CDR2 SYDVKM. DNA for the CDR3: TGTGCCAGTGAACCTGTTCCAACTAGCGGGCGCTACAATGAGCAGTTCTTC. This encodes CASEPVPTSGRYNEQFF.

The chain is built from TRBV11-2 and TRBJ2-7, with D possibly matching TRBD1 (6 bases). The germline V and J ends were trimmed by 6 bases and 0 bases, with 6 bases remaining between them. CDR3 length: 12 amino acids. CDR1 is SGHAT, CDR2 FQNNGV, per germline. Written as DNA, the CDR3 is TGTGCCAGCAGGGACAGCTCCTACGAGCAGTACTTC. Protein sequence: CASRDSSYEQYF.

This rearrangement joins TRBV7-2 to TRBJ2-3; no clear D gene. The CDR3 has 14 amino acids. Germline-derived CDR1 and CDR2 are SGHTA and FQGNSA. Deletions cut 3 bases from V and 3 bases from J, with 10 bases between. Here the CDR3 reads CASSFWSRTDTQYF. The DNA of the CDR3 is TGTGCCAGCAGCTTCTGGAGTAGGACAGATACGCAGTATTTT.

The chain carries TRBV25-1 and TRBJ2-3, with 8 bases identical to TRBD2. The germline V gene encodes CDR1 MGHDK and CDR2 SYGVNS. Trimming removed 3 bases from V and 6 bases from J; junction bases left unmatched: 5. The CDR3 runs to 14 residues. The CDR3 sequence: CASSDSGTLDTQYF. The DNA for the CDR3 is TGTGCCAGCAGTGATAGCGGGACCCTGGATACGCAGTATTTT.

This chain joins TRBV25-1 and TRBJ2-7; D is unclear. Germline V gives CDR1 MGHDK, CDR2 SYGVNS. The CDR3 has 12 amino acids. V was shortened by 2 bases and J by 3 bases, with 5 bases between the two germline ends. This chain's CDR3 is CASSEQDYEQYF. The CDR3 DNA is TGTGCCAGCAGTGAACAGGACTACGAGCAGTACTTC.

For the CDR3, the DNA is TGTGCCAGCAGCCTGTTCGCCGGGACAGGGGGCCCCCGACCATCCTACGAGCAGTACTTC. Amino acid sequence: CASSLFAGTGGPRPSYEQYF. The gene calls are TRBV4-2 and TRBJ2-7; 12 positions match TRBD1. From germline, CDR1 is LGHNA and CDR2 YNFKEQ. V shed 4 bases and J 1 base; nucleotides not matched to a gene: 17. The CDR3 runs to 20 residues.

The chain combines TRBV19 with TRBJ1-1; TRBD1 matches 8 bases. Losses at the gene ends were 0 bases for V and 7 bases for J; bases not matched to a gene: 7. This CDR3 spans 15 amino acids. Germline assignment: CDR1 LNHDA and CDR2 SQIVND (reference sequence). CDR3 region: CASSIDVRRGLEAFF. The CDR3 DNA follows: TGTGCCAGTAGTATAGACGTTCGCAGGGGGCTTGAAGCTTTCTTT.

The gene calls are TRBV6-1 and TRBJ2-7, with D maybe TRBD2 (6 bases). The CDR3 has 13 residues. From germline, CDR1 is MNHNS and CDR2 SASEGT. Trimming pared 6 bases from V and 6 bases from J, leaving 15 bases between. The CDR3, as DNA: TGTGCCAGCAGGGGGACTGCCAACGGCGAGCAGTACTTC. Amino acids: CASRGTANGEQYF.

The V gene is TRBV7-2, the J gene TRBJ2-6; the D is unclear. CDR1 is SGHTA, CDR2 FQGNSA, per germline. This CDR3 spans 16 amino acids. V was shortened by 5 bases and J by 0 bases, with 11 bases between the two germline ends. CDR3 bases: TGTGCCAGCAGCCTGACACCCAGCTCTGGGGCCAACGTCCTGACTTTC. Protein: CASSLTPSSGANVLTF.

V and J are TRBV6-6 and TRBJ2-2; the D gene is possibly TRBD1 (6 bases). CDR1 and CDR2 from the germline V gene are MNHNY and SVGAGI (reference sequence). This CDR3 has 14 residues. V lost 6 bases and J lost 1, with 9 bases in between. Here the CDR3 DNA reads TGTGCCAGCAGGTTCAGGGGGAACACCGGGGAGCTGTTTTTT. It translates to CASRFRGNTGELFF.

V and J are TRBV5-6 and TRBJ1-1; TRBD1 matches at 8 bases. Germline assignment: CDR1 SGHDT and CDR2 YYEEEE. With 0 bases clipped from V and 8 bases from J, the junction kept 0 bases outside the gene matches. This CDR3 has 12 residues. The CDR3 region is CASSLGTGEAFF. The DNA of the CDR3 is TGTGCCAGCAGCTTGGGGACAGGGGAAGCTTTCTTT.

The genes are TRBV9 and TRBJ1-2, with D perhaps matching TRBD1 (6 bases). The V end was cut by 4 bases, the J end by 8 bases, with 21 bases between. The CDR3 covers 15 residues. Germline loops: CDR1 SGDLS, CDR2 YYNGEE. CDR3 region: CASSYSGRTVGGYTF. CDR3 DNA sequence: TGTGCCAGCAGCTACTCCGGCCGGACAGTAGGCGGCTACACCTTC.

The CDR3 region has the DNA TGTGCCAGTAGTAACCCCACCGTTAAGAGGCGAAACTTTCGAGAAGCTTTCTTT. It yields the protein CASSNPTVKRRNFREAFF. V and J are TRBV19 and TRBJ1-1; D gene uncertain. Germline lookup yields CDR1 LNHDA and CDR2 SQIVND (reference sequence). Trimming left V 4 bases short and J 8 bases short, with 29 bases between. This CDR3 contains 18 residues.

V is TRBV15 and J is TRBJ2-5; D gene ambiguous. CDR1 and CDR2 from the germline V gene are LNHNV and YYDKDF (reference sequence). The V gene lost 0 bases and the J gene lost 4 bases, with 6 bases spanning the gap. The CDR3 is 13 residues long. In DNA form, the CDR3 reads TGTGCCACCAGCAGAGAGTCGGGAGAGACCCAGTACTTC. Residues: CATSRESGETQYF.

This chain uses TRBV7-9 with TRBJ2-1, with D uncertain. Germline V gene lookup returns CDR1 SEHNR and CDR2 FQNEAQ (reference sequence). The CDR3 runs 12 residues. The germline V and J ends were trimmed by 1 base and 9 bases, with 7 bases remaining between them. As DNA, the CDR3 is TGTGCCAGCAGCTTAGTTTTCGGTGAGCAGTTCTTC. It yields the protein CASSLVFGEQFF.

This clone was found once. J is TRBJ2-3 and V is TRBV7-2; TRBD2 aligns across 9 bases. The CDR3 is made up of 16 amino acids. Trimming removed 2 bases from V and 4 bases from J; junction bases left unmatched: 7. Germline V gene sequence: CDR1 SGHTA, CDR2 FQGNSA. CDR3 DNA sequence: TGTGCCAGCAGCTTACGTCGCGGGAGGGACGCAGATACGCAGTATTTT. This gives the protein CASSLRRGRDADTQYF.

The chain joins TRBV5-1 to TRBJ1-2; D gene uncertain. The CDR3 is 13 residues long. The V end was cut by 0 bases, the J end by 0 bases, with 3 bases between. Germline-derived CDR1 and CDR2 are SGHRS and YFSETQ. The CDR3 protein is CASSLVANYGYTF. CDR3 nucleotides: TGCGCCAGCAGCTTGGTCGCTAACTATGGCTACACCTTC. The whole variable domain, filled in from reference TRBV5-1 and TRBJ1-2, reads KAGVTQTPRYLIKTRGQQVTLSCSPISGHRSVSWYQQTPGQGLQFLFEYFSETQRNKGNFPGRFSGRQFSNSRSEMNVSTLELGDSALYLCASSLVANYGYTFGSGTRLTVV.

V and J are TRBV6-5 and TRBJ2-6; D remains unclear. Trimming took 0 bases from V and 1 from J, leaving 7 bases between them. There are 16 residues in the CDR3. CDR1 MNHEY and CDR2 SVGAGI come from the germline V gene. The CDR3 spells CASSYSTGSGANVLTF. Here the CDR3 DNA reads TGTGCCAGCAGTTACTCGACGGGTTCTGGGGCCAACGTCCTGACTTTC.

CDR3 protein: CASAAGYEQYF. The CDR3 region has the DNA TGTGCCAGCGCGGCGGGATACGAGCAGTACTTC. V usage is TRBV6-6 and J usage is TRBJ2-7, with D possibly TRBD2 on 6 matching bases. Germline loops: CDR1 MNHNY, CDR2 SVGAGI (reference sequence). Trimming stripped 8 bases from V and 4 bases from J, with 9 bases between. This CDR3 is 11 amino acids long.

The chain combines TRBV29-1 with TRBJ2-3; TRBD2 matches 7 bases. Per the germline V gene, CDR1 is SQVTM and CDR2 is ANQGSEA. The CDR3 totals 15 residues. The trim removed 4 bases at V and 5 bases at J, leaving 12 bases unmatched. The CDR3 reads CSVGGPAGSVDTQYF. The CDR3 DNA reads as TGCAGCGTTGGGGGACCAGCGGGGTCGGTAGATACGCAGTATTTT.